Here is one T cell receptor (beta chain) with its context. The CDR3 runs 18 residues. Germline CDR1 MDHEN, CDR2 SYDVKM. The germline V and J ends were trimmed by 5 bases and 0 bases, with 22 bases remaining between them. The data originate from a study of blood T cells in healthy people across ages. Using a J-beta primer mix together with a sample-barcoded 5' primer, a second PCR was run for 7 to 11 cycles. TCRdb re-called the 5' RACE reads with MiXCR, one entry per CDR3 protein. The sample shows roughly 800,000 distinct CDR3 sequences, roughly 50% of them seen only once. Source material: blood. The receptor was derived from a man younger than 45 in good health. The rearrangement links TRBV28 to TRBJ1-2; the D gene is possibly TRBD1 (5 bases). Here the CDR3 DNA reads TGTGCCAGCAGTCTAACACAGGCCGTTAAATTAGCTAACTATGGCTACACCTTC. Translated: CASSLTQAVKLANYGYTF.